The source of this TCR beta chain is a study of T cell repertoires in cytomegalovirus infection (dated by TCRdb to between 2018 and 2020). Notes on the research overall: Because public TCR beta signatures pointed to carriage of CMV infection together with the matching HLA type, the HLA type of each donor mattered for the analysis. What the research found in general, with its limitations: Cumulative frequency of public TCR beta family members discriminated carriers of CMV infection plus the relevant HLA type in this cohort and an independent approximately 350-donor cohort. In the ex vivo response, HLA-C-restricted CMV-specific TCR beta clonotypes were dominant, and in two of eight donors the single most frequent clonotype came from this HLA-C-restricted group.

The sequencing machine was an Illumina HiSeq 1500. The public reads were reanalyzed by TCRdb: fastp trimming at Q25, MiXCR alignment, in-frame beta chains only. When rows share a CDR3 protein, they turn into one entry using the most common DNA and genes. The sample contains about 490,000 distinct CDR3 sequences, 16% of them found a single time. Jointly, the top ten make up roughly 25% of the sample. The germline V gene (reference sequence) yields SEHNR for CDR1 and FQNEAQ for CDR2. The CDR3 starts with the cysteine, ends with the phenylalanine, and has 15 residues. The kept DNA is CDR3 alone, 45 bases in frame from the first base. V ends up 5 bases short and J 6 bases short, with an unmatched junction base count of 9. This clonotype was counted at least ten times. Its antigen remains undetermined. No quality values exist for individual bases; no much larger clone is one base distant.

The TCR originated in a human donor in good health (CMV status not recorded). Some clones in this sample may be carry-over from other donors' samples. The sequence is built from TRBV7-9 and TRBJ2-5; 10 bases in the junction line up with TRBD1. Sequenced input: CD8+ T cells from PBMCs. DNA sequence: TGTGCCAGCAGCATCACCGGGACAGGGGAGCAGACCCAGTACTTC. This gives the protein CASSITGTGEQTQYF.